The entry below describes one TCR beta chain. The data stem from a study of control samples from healthy donors and cancer patients. The germline gives CDR1 MNHEY, CDR2 SVGAGI. This CDR3 region has 15 residues. V lost 6 bases to trimming and J lost 4 bases; unmatched junction nucleotides: 8. Here immunoSEQ multiplex PCR was the method, and the copy in TCRdb shows in-frame clones only, minus some. The data show some 130,000 clones, roughly 92% seen once. The origin of this receptor is a man in his late teens or twenties in good health. Sequences were obtained from blood. This sequence joins TRBV6-5 and TRBJ1-1; 10 bases map to TRBD1. The CDR3 protein is CASSRTGGPSTEAFF. The CDR3 region has the DNA TGTGCCAGCAGCCGGACAGGGGGTCCGAGCACTGAAGCTTTCTTT.